The 26 T cell receptor beta chains presented below share a single source sample, sequenced in a study of blood T cell repertoires in COVID-19. TCRdb's copy holds only in-frame clones and misses some; the assay was immunoSEQ multiplex PCR. In the table there are hundreds of thousands of clones, less than 90% of which are singletons. Sequenced material: PBMCs or T cells enriched from blood (not recorded which). Source of these receptors: a woman under 40 who had recovered from COVID-19.

This chain uses TRBV19 with TRBJ2-3; 8 bases fit TRBD2. The V and J ends lost 2 bases and 4 bases, in that order; junction bases with no gene match: 5. In germline, CDR1 is LNHDA, CDR2 SQIVND (reference sequence). CDR3 length: 15 amino acids. This chain's CDR3 is CASSIFGGVSDTQYF. In DNA, the CDR3 is TGTGCCAGTAGTATATTCGGGGGGGTGTCAGATACGCAGTATTTT.

V gene TRBV14 combines with J gene TRBJ2-7; unclear D gene. CDR1 and CDR2 from the germline V gene are SGHDN and FVKESK. Trimming pared 3 bases from V and 3 bases from J, leaving 12 bases between. The CDR3 has 14 residues. CDR3 protein: CASSHLGGHYEQYF. In nucleotides, the CDR3 is TGTGCCAGCAGCCACTTAGGCGGTCACTACGAGCAGTACTTC.

For the CDR3, the DNA is TGTGCCAGCAGTCCCCCTCGGGGTCAACAGCCCCAGCATTTT. Translation: CASSPPRGQQPQHF. The chain combines TRBV28 with TRBJ1-5; D remains ambiguous. The germline CDR1 and CDR2 sequences are MDHEN and SYDVKM. V lost 5 bases to trimming and J lost 7 bases, with 15 bases between them. The CDR3 extends over 14 amino acids.

The J gene is TRBJ1-2, the V gene TRBV28, with D tentatively TRBD1 (6 bases). The CDR3 contains 15 residues. Trimming stripped 8 bases from V and 4 bases from J, with 20 bases between. The V gene's germline CDR1 is MDHEN and CDR2 SYDVKM. The CDR3 region has the DNA TGTGCCAGCTGTCTAAACTCAGGGGTTGGCTATGGCTACACCTTC. Amino acids: CASCLNSGVGYGYTF.

The chain carries TRBV7-9 and TRBJ1-1; D gene ambiguous. Trimming took 1 base from V and 10 from J, leaving 13 bases between them. CDR3 length: 13 residues. Germline V gene lookup returns CDR1 SEHNR and CDR2 FQNEAQ (reference sequence). This chain's CDR3 is CASSLDGGGRAFF. The CDR3 bases are TGTGCCAGCAGCTTAGACGGCGGCGGGCGAGCTTTCTTT.

V gene TRBV6-1 combines with J gene TRBJ1-2; D perhaps matches TRBD1 (6 bases). Germline lookup yields CDR1 MNHNS and CDR2 SASEGT. Trimming shortened V by 3 bases and J by 2 bases, and 13 bases separated the two germline ends. The CDR3 is 15 residues long. For the CDR3, the DNA is TGTGCCAGCAGTGAGGGGGGGCGCAGCAACTATGGCTACACCTTC. As protein: CASSEGGRSNYGYTF.

This clone was observed a few times. A junction end diverges from the germline sequence, so it may reflect a read error. This chain links TRBV5-1 with TRBJ1-3; possible D gene TRBD1, 6 bases. The germline V gene encodes CDR1 SGHRS and CDR2 YFSETQ. This CDR3 spans 14 amino acids. For the CDR3, the DNA is TGCGCCAGCAGATTGGACAGCTCTGGAAACACCATATATTTT. Its protein is CASRLDSSGNTIYF.

The rearrangement uses TRBV28 and TRBJ1-2; TRBD1 is a possible D gene (5 bases). V was cut by 10 bases and J by 8 bases, with 11 bases left in between. The CDR3 length is 10 residues. The germline CDR1 and CDR2 sequences are MDHEN and SYDVKM. CDR3 loop: CATAKGGYTF. The CDR3 bases are TGTGCCACCGCTAAGGGGGGCTACACCTTC.

This clone was found once. The chain joins TRBV5-6 to TRBJ2-3; 10 bases agree with TRBD2. Germline values: CDR1 SGHDT, CDR2 YYEEEE. Germline trimming cut 2 bases from V and 3 bases from J; bases unmatched to any gene: 6. There are 16 residues in the CDR3. CDR3 bases: TGTGCCAGCAGCTTAGAGCGGGGGGGCCTGACAGATACGCAGTATTTT. Amino acid sequence: CASSLERGGLTDTQYF. Looking up the rest from reference TRBV5-6 and TRBJ2-3 gives the full variable domain: DAGVTQSPTHLIKTRGQQVTLRCSPKSGHDTVSWYQQALGQGPQFIFQYYEEEERQRGNFPDRFSGHQFPNYSSELNVNALLLGDSALYLCASSLERGGLTDTQYFGPGTRLTVL.

This rearrangement joins TRBV11-2 to TRBJ2-1, with 7 bases that match TRBD1. The V gene end was trimmed by 2 bases and the J gene end by 2 bases; junction bases not matched to a gene: 3. The germline V gene has CDR1 SGHAT and CDR2 FQNNGV. The CDR3 totals 15 residues. CDR3 bases: TGTGCCAGCAGCTTAAGACAGGGTACCTACAATGAGCAGTTCTTC. Its protein is CASSLRQGTYNEQFF.

The V call is TRBV12-3 or TRBV12-4, the J call TRBJ2-1; D call uncertain. The CDR3 is 11 residues long. The germline V and J ends were trimmed by 0 bases and 15 bases, with 9 bases remaining between them. CDR3 sequence reads: CASSLALELFF. The CDR3 nucleotides read TGTGCCAGCAGTTTAGCCCTAGAACTGTTCTTC.

The chain links TRBV5-4 to TRBJ2-5, with TRBD1 identical over 9 bases. J gave up 5 bases and V 5 bases, and 10 bases lay outside the gene matches. CDR3 size: 15 residues. The V gene's germline CDR1 is SGHNT and CDR2 YYREEE (reference sequence). The CDR3 region is CASSYTGGGGETQYF. The DNA for the CDR3 is TGTGCCAGCAGTTACACAGGGGGCGGAGGGGAGACCCAGTACTTC. Together with reference TRBV5-4 and TRBJ2-5, the CDR3 gives the full variable domain: ETGVTQSPTHLIKTRGQQVTLRCSSQSGHNTVSWYQQALGQGPQFIFQYYREEENGRGNFPPRFSGLQFPNYSSELNVNALELDDSALYLCASSYTGGGGETQYFGPGTRLLVL.

In its sample, this clone was seen once. The chain joins TRBV4-1 to TRBJ1-4, with D hard to call. The length of the CDR3 is 15 residues. V was clipped by 1 base and J by 0 bases, with 6 bases between them. The germline V gene encodes CDR1 MGHRA and CDR2 YSYEKL. DNA of the CDR3: TGCGCCAGCAGCCAAGTATCGGCAACTAATGAAAAACTGTTTTTT. Amino acid sequence: CASSQVSATNEKLFF.

This clone was recorded a few times. The rearrangement uses TRBV7-2 and TRBJ2-1; perhaps TRBD2 as D (6 bases). This CDR3 has 15 residues. Germline V lookup: CDR1 SGHTA, CDR2 FQGNSA. V shed 1 base and J shed 1 base, with 8 bases lying between them. CDR3 protein: CASSLGGASYNEQFF. The CDR3 bases are TGTGCCAGCAGCTTAGGCGGGGCTTCCTACAATGAGCAGTTCTTC.

This chain connects TRBV18 to TRBJ2-7; 7 bases align to TRBD1. The CDR3 loop spans 17 amino acids. CDR1 KGHSH and CDR2 LQKENI come from the germline V gene. Germline trimming cut 0 bases from V and 4 bases from J; bases unmatched to any gene: 12. The CDR3: CASSPPVGDSREYEQYF. Here the CDR3 DNA reads TGTGCCAGCTCACCACCGGTGGGGGACAGTAGAGAATACGAGCAGTACTTC.

V is TRBV9 and J is TRBJ1-3; unclear D gene. CDR3 size: 14 residues. V lost 1 base and J 2 bases, leaving 7 bases between the germline ends. Germline V CDR1 and CDR2: SGDLS, YYNGEE. The CDR3 protein is CASSVTETGNTIYF. The CDR3 DNA reads as TGTGCCAGCAGCGTAACTGAAACTGGAAACACCATATATTTT.

Here the CDR3 reads CSASQRQGGNTEAFF. The CDR3, as DNA: TGCAGTGCTAGTCAACGTCAGGGTGGGAACACTGAAGCTTTCTTT. The V gene is TRBV20-1, the J gene TRBJ1-1, with D tentatively TRBD1 (5 bases). Germline CDR1 reads DFQATT; CDR2 reads SNEGSKA (reference sequence). V was pared by 3 bases and J by 1 base, with 15 bases between. This CDR3 is built from 15 residues.

The chain recombines TRBV14 with TRBJ1-6; a weak D match, TRBD1 (6 bases). The ends were cut back, 3 bases at V and 7 bases at J, with 10 bases in the middle. Germline V gene data show CDR1 as SGHDN and CDR2 as FVKESK. The CDR3 runs to 14 residues. The CDR3 is CASSHGGANSPLHF. The CDR3 nucleotides are TGTGCCAGCAGCCACGGGGGGGCAAATTCACCCCTCCACTTT. The complete variable domain, with remaining parts taken from reference TRBV14 and TRBJ1-6, reads EAGVTQFPSHSVIEKGQTVTLRCDPISGHDNLYWYRRVMGKEIKFLLHFVKESKQDESGMPNNRFLAERTGGTYSTLKVQPAELEDSGVYFCASSHGGANSPLHFGNGTRLTVT.

The chain has TRBV2 and TRBJ2-5; TRBD1 agrees at 11 bases. V gave up 7 bases and J gave up 4 bases; unmatched junction bases: 5. The CDR3 has 14 residues. In germline, CDR1 is SNHLY, CDR2 FYNNEI. The CDR3 region has the DNA TGTGCCAGCAACATGGACAGGGGGCGAGAGACCCAGTACTTC. This encodes CASNMDRGRETQYF.

The chain uses TRBV6-2 or TRBV6-3 and TRBJ2-5, with 7 bases lining up with TRBD1. The V and J ends lost 2 bases and 1 base, in that order; junction bases with no gene match: 7. Germline V gene sequence: CDR1 MNHEY, CDR2 SVGEGT. This CDR3 is 16 amino acids long. CDR3 bases: TGTGCCAGCAGTTACCCACAGGGGCGACTCCAAGAGACCCAGTACTTC. The encoded protein is CASSYPQGRLQETQYF.

Here the CDR3 DNA reads TGTGCCAGCAGCCCCCAGGGGGTGTTGAACACTGAAGCTTTCTTT. Amino acid sequence: CASSPQGVLNTEAFF. The genes are TRBV5-4 and TRBJ1-1, with 7 positions matching TRBD1. This CDR3 region has 15 residues. Germline assignment: CDR1 SGHNT and CDR2 YYREEE (reference sequence). The V segment lost 4 bases and the J segment 0 bases; nucleotides outside the gene matches: 6.

The rearrangement uses TRBV28 and TRBJ1-5; D unclear. The CDR3 length is 13 residues. V was trimmed by 8 bases and J by 2 bases, leaving 10 bases between them. Germline CDR1 and CDR2: MDHEN and SYDVKM. CDR3 residues: CASCEVGNQPQHF. The CDR3 bases are TGTGCCAGCTGCGAGGTGGGCAATCAGCCCCAGCATTTT.

V and J are TRBV30 and TRBJ1-5, with 11 nucleotides matching TRBD1. CDR3 length equals 17 residues. V trimming: 0 bases; J trimming: 0 bases; junction bases outside the gene matches: 4. The germline CDR1 and CDR2 sequences are GTSNPN and SVGIG (reference sequence). This CDR3 is CAWSVGGTGGSNQPQHF. CDR3 bases: TGTGCCTGGAGTGTAGGGGGGACAGGGGGTAGCAATCAGCCCCAGCATTTT.

Here the CDR3 reads CASSKVRSRRDNQPQHF. Here the CDR3 DNA reads TGTGCCAGCAGCAAAGTGCGTAGCAGGAGGGACAATCAGCCCCAGCATTTT. This rearrangement joins TRBV21-1 to TRBJ1-5. TRBV21-1 is given as a pseudogene. This CDR3 is 17 amino acids long.

This clone has more than one count but fewer than ten. V is TRBV10-1 and J is TRBJ2-2; 7 bases line up with TRBD1. CDR3 length: 17 amino acids. V was clipped by 3 bases and J by 4 bases; unmatched bases: 11. In germline, CDR1 is WNHNN, CDR2 SYGVQD (reference sequence). The CDR3 region is CASSDQGQLYPTGELFF. DNA of the CDR3: TGCGCCAGCAGTGACCAGGGACAGCTATATCCCACCGGGGAGCTGTTTTTT.

The DNA of the CDR3 is TGCGCCAGCAGCTTTGGAGGTGGTGGAAACACCATATATTTT. Its translation is CASSFGGGGNTIYF. The chain is built from TRBV5-1 and TRBJ1-3; D gene unclear. In germline, CDR1 is SGHRS, CDR2 YFSETQ. CDR3 size: 14 residues. Trimming left V 2 bases short and J 3 bases short, with 9 bases between.